This is a list of T cell receptor beta chains from one sample in a study of blood T cell repertoires in COVID-19. Sequencing was performed with immunoSEQ multiplex PCR; in TCRdb, only in-frame clones are kept and a portion is missing. Of under 200,000 clones in the sample, over 80% are singletons; the top ten hold about 3.3%. Sequences were obtained from PBMCs or T cells enriched from blood (not recorded which). These TCRs come from a woman aged 25 to 39 who had been exposed to COVID-19. Each CDR3 is given with its conserved first and last residue. The order of the fields is V gene, clone size, CDR3 protein. Some rows have no size entry. The others give once, few or many, or a class for an expanded clone.

TRBV7-9	.	CASSPSGTGSYGYTF
TRBV15	.	CATSTQLRDRTPYEQYF
TRBV5-3	.	CAPTAGENTGELFF
TRBV2	.	CASSEQGQGVNWGNYGYTF
TRBV20-1	.	CSASGPIRGRLGYTF
TRBV29-1	.	CSVATRGAATEAFF
TRBV5-6	once	CASSLLGQAYGYTF
TRBV10-3	once	CAISGLASGGETDTQYF
TRBV6-5	.	CASSYDRTQPQHF
TRBV7-6	.	CASSFQGGTEAFF
TRBV18	.	CASSPLGGSETEAFF
TRBV11-1	once	CASSLAGGANYNEQFF
TRBV11-2	.	CASSSSFAAGELFF
TRBV27	.	CASRPSGTDYGYTF
TRBV5-5	.	CASSWGLRSSYEQYF
TRBV7-9	.	CASSIDRGWTEAFF
TRBV27	.	CASSFDSYQETQYF
TRBV7-9	.	CASSRPGTEFYEQYF
TRBV2	.	CASRGYPGNQPQHF
TRBV2	once	CASSEGTGAYSNQPQHF
TRBV13	.	CASSLVISSFSWAPNTEAFF
TRBV3-1/TRBV3-2	.	CASSRTSGGYNEQFF
TRBV19	.	CASSFYYAGGPSVGQYF
TRBV19	.	CASSPAAGSGANVLTF
TRBV15	.	CATSIDSLYGYTF
TRBV19	few	CASTNLLRGANTEAFF
TRBV28	.	CASCDRAFGNTIYF
TRBV9	.	CASSKIQGPAEAFF
TRBV10-2	.	CASSEWGIAGASSYNEQFF
TRBV14	.	CASSQESGYYGYTF
TRBV3-1/TRBV3-2	.	CASSQGPGRSYEQYF
TRBV19	.	CASSASTGITEAFF
TRBV6-1	.	CASSELSGGHGYTF
TRBV4-1	.	CASSHLQGDTEAFF
TRBV7-3	.	CASSSDSANTGELFF
TRBV5-4	.	CASSFSPPWSSPLHF
TRBV27	.	CASSLSSGTGEFF
TRBV6-5	few	CASSYKLGDLNTEAFF
TRBV13	.	CASSSRLAGEKETQYF
TRBV12-5	.	CASGLRGGGFPGELFF
TRBV9	.	CASSAHRDRESSYNSPLHF
TRBV5-1	.	CASSLTGASGANVLTF
TRBV9	.	CASSVGWGVNTEAFF
TRBV5-1	once	CASSFTGTDNQPQHF
TRBV6-1	.	CASSEALAQYNEQFF
TRBV7-9	.	CASSPRRQGALSTEAFF
TRBV30	.	CAWSTSGLITEAFF
TRBV10-3	few	CATETAEYGYTF
TRBV6-5	.	CASSPQGYQYNEQFF
TRBV3-1/TRBV3-2	.	CASSQDPEETQYF
TRBV7-9	.	CASSPAGQDPYEQYF
TRBV4-1	.	CASSQGDRDQPQHF
TRBV10-2	.	CASRDSLVGTPLHF
TRBV5-1	.	CASSLAGGYNYGYTF
TRBV7-2	.	CASSLERGGNEKLFF